This T cell receptor beta chain was observed in a study of CD8+CD57+ T cells in acquired aplastic anemia (dated by TCRdb to the late 2010s). At the level of the whole study: DNA extracted from sorted CD4+ and CD8+ cells had a mean of approximately 3.3 ug, with a range of about 0.19 to 30 ug. Mean read counts for healthy donor samples were 8.5 million to 10.8 million for CD4+ cells and some 12 million for CD8+ cells.

In this study, sorted CD4+ and CD8+ T cells from the blood of healthy subjects and of severe aplastic anemia patients had their TCR repertoires deep-sequenced. Ficoll-Paque density gradient centrifugation was used to isolate peripheral blood mononuclear cells. Before DNA was extracted, CD4+ and CD8+ T cells were sorted using either FACS or magnetic beads. On the study overall, not on this receptor specifically: Between patients and healthy controls, no significant difference in CD8+ Simpson's diversity was found (P=0.060). Roughly 30 CD8+ CDR3 sequences were shared between patients and controls but appeared highly expressed in patients and within their immunodominant clones.

Genomic DNA was used as template for profiling of TCR beta VDJ combinations and CDR3 sequences. TCR repertoire sequencing was run on an Illumina HiSeq 2000. On the study's bioinformatics: Repertoires were assessed using TRBV/TRBJ rearrangement plots, CDR3 size and DJ length profiles, and Simpson's diversity index. The most abundant DNA sequence in the deep sequencing data was taken as the immunodominant clone. CDR3 amino acid sequences were screened for sharing across subjects and were compared with published repertoires and the VDJdb database. TCRdb itself trimmed the public reads at Q25 with fastp, ran MiXCR and retained productive beta chains. CDR3 protein sequences are deduplicated, and each keeps its most common genes and DNA. None of the V and J calls come from the authors' own analysis; TCRdb made them. The sample contains around 200,000 distinct CDR3 sequences, around 59% of them found a single time. The ten most abundant clones make up about 17% of the sample.

The CDR3 contains 16 residues, cysteine and phenylalanine counted. The read is trimmed to its CDR3 DNA, 48 bases read in frame from base 1. The CDR1 and CDR2 encoded by the germline V gene are SGHDN and FVKESK. Deletion took 0 bases off V and 2 bases off J, with a span of 11 bases between the germline ends. This clonotype was seen many times. It lacks a known antigen. Base qualities are not at hand, and no much larger clone is one base apart. In this chain, TRBV14 is recombined with TRBJ1-3; a tentative D match to TRBD1 spans 5 bases. The receptor was derived from a human donor in good health, serving as a control. Sequencing input: sorted CD4+, CD8+, or CD8+CD57+ T cells (not recorded which) from PBMCs. The DNA reads TGTGCCAGCAGCCAAGAAGTCAGGGCGGCTGGAAACACCATATATTTT. Its coded protein is CASSQEVRAAGNTIYF.